These 21 T cell receptor beta chains were sequenced from one sample in a study of blood T cell repertoires in COVID-19. Produced via immunoSEQ multiplex PCR; TCRdb's table is partial and in-frame only. In the table there are around 300,000 clones, 70% to 90% of which are singletons. The sequencing sample was made of peripheral blood. These receptors came from a woman aged 25-40 years with active or convalescent COVID-19.

CDR3 amino acids: CASSLSGANYGYTF. For the CDR3, the DNA is TGTGCCAGCAGTTTAAGCGGTGCTAACTATGGCTACACCTTC. The rearrangement links TRBV27 to TRBJ1-2; D unclear. V lost 2 bases to trimming and J lost 0 bases, with 7 bases between them. The V gene's germline CDR1 is MNHEY and CDR2 SMNVEV (reference sequence). The CDR3 loop spans 14 amino acids.

The gene calls are TRBV6-2 or TRBV6-3 and TRBJ1-5; tentatively, D is TRBD1 (5 bases). In germline, CDR1 is MNHEY, CDR2 SVGEGT. The CDR3 runs 16 residues. Trimming shortened V by 3 bases and J by 3 bases, and 15 bases separated the two germline ends. CDR3 protein: CASSYSGGVFNQPQHF. Written as DNA, the CDR3 is TGTGCCAGCAGTTATTCGGGGGGGGTCTTCAATCAGCCCCAGCATTTT.

The table lists this clone with a few counts. The chain combines TRBV6-1 with TRBJ1-1; perhaps TRBD1 as D (6 bases). Trimming took off 2 bases at V and 3 bases at J, with 13 bases between the two ends. The CDR3 is 15 residues long. The V gene's germline CDR1 is MNHNS and CDR2 SASEGT. CDR3 nucleotide sequence: TGTGCCAGCAGTGAACAAAACAGGGTAGACACTGAAGCTTTCTTT. Protein: CASSEQNRVDTEAFF.

The chain joins TRBV19 to TRBJ1-5; D perhaps matches TRBD1 (6 bases). The CDR3 covers 15 residues. The germline V and J ends were trimmed by 7 bases and 2 bases, with 15 bases remaining between them. In germline, CDR1 is LNHDA, CDR2 SQIVND (reference sequence). The CDR3 here is CASNTNRDGNQPQHF. Written as DNA, the CDR3 is TGTGCCAGTAACACTAACAGGGACGGCAATCAGCCCCAGCATTTT.

The chain combines TRBV19 with TRBJ1-1, with TRBD1 matching over 9 bases. Germline CDR1 and CDR2: LNHDA and SQIVND (reference sequence). There are 16 residues in the CDR3. Trimming at V came to 2 bases and at J to 2 bases, leaving 6 bases not matched to a gene. The CDR3: CASSIFPGQGNTEAFF. The CDR3, as DNA: TGTGCCAGTAGTATATTCCCGGGACAGGGAAACACTGAAGCTTTCTTT. The whole variable domain, filled in from reference TRBV19 and TRBJ1-1, reads DGGITQSPKYLFRKEGQNVTLSCEQNLNHDAMYWYRQDPGQGLRLIYYSQIVNDFQKGDIAEGYSVSREKKESFPLTVTSAQKNPTAFYLCASSIFPGQGNTEAFFGQGTRLTVV.

J is TRBJ2-5 and V is TRBV11-1, with 14 bases identical to TRBD2. Germline-derived CDR1 and CDR2 are SGHAT and FQDESV (reference sequence). The CDR3 sequence is 15 residues long. Losses at the gene ends were 5 bases for V and 5 bases for J; bases not matched to a gene: 4. CDR3 nucleotides: TGTGCCAGCAGCCCCCGACTAGCGGGGGGGGAGACCCAGTACTTC. Translating gives CASSPRLAGGETQYF.

In nucleotides, the CDR3 is TGTGCCAGTAGTGACAACTTGGGCACTGAAGCTTTCTTT. Amino acids: CASSDNLGTEAFF. The chain recombines TRBV19 with TRBJ1-1, with D hard to call. Germline CDR1 reads LNHDA; CDR2 reads SQIVND (reference sequence). Trimming stripped 5 bases from V and 4 bases from J, with 11 bases between. CDR3 length: 13 amino acids.

This clone showed up just once. The chain links TRBV9 to TRBJ1-3; D might be TRBD1 (5 bases). The CDR3 is made up of 14 amino acids. The germline V and J ends were trimmed by 1 base and 5 bases, with 10 bases remaining between them. CDR1 and CDR2 from the germline V gene are SGDLS and YYNGEE. CDR3 amino acids: CASSVSGIRNTIYF. CDR3 DNA sequence: TGTGCCAGCAGCGTATCAGGGATAAGAAACACCATATATTTT.

The genes are TRBV28 and TRBJ1-2; 8 bases are shared with TRBD1. CDR1 is MDHEN and CDR2 is SYDVKM in the germline V gene. The V gene end was trimmed by 6 bases and the J gene end by 3 bases; junction bases not matched to a gene: 6. The CDR3 spans 14 residues. CDR3 amino acids: CASSYRGGDYGYTF. CDR3 bases: TGTGCCAGCAGCTACAGGGGGGGGGACTATGGCTACACCTTC.

The chain has TRBV6-6 and TRBJ2-1, with 12 bases identical to TRBD2. The CDR3 has 14 residues. The junction had 5 bases not matched to a gene; V was cut back by 6 bases and J by 8 bases. The germline gives CDR1 MNHNY, CDR2 SVGAGI (reference sequence). CDR3 residues: CASSPSGGADEQFF. CDR3 DNA sequence: TGTGCCAGCAGCCCTAGCGGGGGGGCCGATGAGCAGTTCTTC.

The gene calls are TRBV18 and TRBJ1-1; D uncertain. This CDR3 is built from 13 residues. V was cut by 10 bases and J by 0 bases, with 12 bases left in between. Germline V gene data show CDR1 as KGHSH and CDR2 as LQKENI. The DNA of the CDR3 is TGTGCCACCTTCGGGAGTCTGAACACTGAAGCTTTCTTT. Translation gives CATFGSLNTEAFF.

This chain joins TRBV7-8 and TRBJ2-1, with D tentatively TRBD2 (6 bases). V was cut by 1 base and J by 3 bases, with 10 bases left in between. This CDR3 has 15 amino acids. CDR1 and CDR2 from the germline V gene are SGHVS and FQNEAQ. CDR3 DNA: TGTGCCAGCAGCTTAGTTGCGGGAAACTACAATGAGCAGTTCTTC. It is translated as CASSLVAGNYNEQFF.

The chain uses TRBV3-1 (or the pseudogene TRBV3-2) and TRBJ1-4; no definite D call. Trimming cost V 3 bases and J 4 bases, with 12 bases left between them. This CDR3 has 15 residues. The germline CDR1 and CDR2 sequences are LGHDT and YNNKEL (reference sequence). The CDR3 DNA reads TGTGCCAGCAGCCAGGGATCGGGGTTTAATGAAAAACTGTTTTTT. Residues: CASSQGSGFNEKLFF.

This chain links TRBV19 with TRBJ1-5; tentatively, D is TRBD1 (6 bases). Trimming pared 4 bases from V and 1 base from J, leaving 17 bases between. Germline assignment: CDR1 LNHDA and CDR2 SQIVND (reference sequence). This CDR3 is 17 amino acids long. The CDR3 is CASSTPPGGQSNQPQHF. DNA for the CDR3: TGTGCCAGTAGTACCCCCCCGGGGGGGCAAAGCAATCAGCCCCAGCATTTT.

The chain recombines TRBV15 with TRBJ1-2; D perhaps matches TRBD1 (5 bases). Germline-derived CDR1 and CDR2 are LNHNV and YYDKDF (reference sequence). The CDR3 has 13 residues. With 1 base removed from V and 13 bases from J, the gap between germline ends came to 16 bases. The DNA for the CDR3 is TGTGCCACCAGCAGAGGCTCGGGGGGGTCCCGCACCTTC. Its protein product is CATSRGSGGSRTF.

The chain couples TRBV7-2 to TRBJ1-2; D is possibly TRBD1 (6 bases). Trimming removed 2 bases from V and 8 bases from J, with 15 bases in between. This CDR3 is 14 amino acids long. Germline-derived CDR1 and CDR2 are SGHTA and FQGNSA. The CDR3 nucleotides read TGTGCCAGCAGCTTACAGGGGCAGGGAAGGGGCTACACCTTC. It codes for CASSLQGQGRGYTF. Full variable domain (rest looked up from reference TRBV7-2 and TRBJ1-2): GAGVSQSPSNKVTEKGKDVELRCDPISGHTALYWYRQSLGQGLEFLIYFQGNSAPDKSGLPSDRFSAERTGGSVSTLTIQRTQQEDSAVYLCASSLQGQGRGYTFGSGTRLTVV.

The DNA of the CDR3 is TGTGCCAGCGGGACAGGAAACTACGAGCAGTACTTC. Protein product: CASGTGNYEQYF. The rearrangement links TRBV28 to TRBJ2-7, with 8 nucleotides matching TRBD1. Germline V gene data show CDR1 as MDHEN and CDR2 as SYDVKM. With V trimmed by 8 bases and J by 3 bases, 3 bases remained unmatched. This CDR3 spans 12 amino acids.

V and J are TRBV5-5 and TRBJ2-5; TRBD2 matches 14 bases. With V trimmed by 4 bases and J by 4 bases, 3 bases remained unmatched. Germline assignment: CDR1 SGHKS and CDR2 YYEKEE (reference sequence). This CDR3 spans 15 amino acids. The CDR3 DNA sequence: TGTGCCAGCAGCCGGGGACTAGCGGGGGTAGAGACCCAGTACTTC. This translates into CASSRGLAGVETQYF.

The chain uses TRBV6-4 and TRBJ2-1; 10 nucleotides agree with TRBD2. The CDR3 length is 16 residues. From germline, CDR1 is MRHNA and CDR2 SNTAGT. The trim removed 3 bases at V and 7 bases at J, leaving 9 bases unmatched. The CDR3 DNA sequence: TGTGCCAGCAGTGAGATGGCTAGCGGGGGAAGTAATGAGCAGTTCTTC. Translating it yields CASSEMASGGSNEQFF.

The gene calls are TRBV6-1 and TRBJ1-3; no clear D gene. The CDR3 covers 12 residues. The germline CDR1 and CDR2 sequences are MNHNS and SASEGT. V was pared by 3 bases and J by 8 bases, with 8 bases between. CDR3 residues: CASSEQLDTIYF. CDR3 nucleotide sequence: TGTGCCAGCAGTGAGCAGTTGGACACCATATATTTT.

V and J are TRBV6-1 and TRBJ2-1, with 11 nucleotides matching TRBD2. V lost 4 bases, J lost 2 bases, and 7 bases stayed unmatched. Germline V CDR1 and CDR2: MNHNS, SASEGT. This CDR3 is 17 amino acids long. The CDR3 sequence is CASSVPSGGTTYNEQFF. CDR3 in DNA: TGTGCCAGCAGTGTTCCTAGCGGGGGGACGACCTACAATGAGCAGTTCTTC.